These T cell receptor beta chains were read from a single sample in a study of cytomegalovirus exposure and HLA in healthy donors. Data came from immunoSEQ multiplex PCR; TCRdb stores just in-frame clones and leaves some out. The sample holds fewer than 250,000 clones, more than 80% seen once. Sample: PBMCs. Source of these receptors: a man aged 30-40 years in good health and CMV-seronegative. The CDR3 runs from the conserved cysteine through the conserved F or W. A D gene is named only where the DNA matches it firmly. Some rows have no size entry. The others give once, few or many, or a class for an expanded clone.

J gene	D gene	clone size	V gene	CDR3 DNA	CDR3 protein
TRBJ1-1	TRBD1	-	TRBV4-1	TGCGCCAGCAGCCAAGTCCTCGACAGGGCGGGTTGGAACACTGAAGCTTTCTTT	CASSQVLDRAGWNTEAFF
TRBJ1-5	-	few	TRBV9	TGTGCCAGCAGCGTAGGCACGGTCAATCAGCCCCAGCATTTT	CASSVGTVNQPQHF
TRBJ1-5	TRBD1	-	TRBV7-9	TGTGCCAGCAGCTCCGGACAGGGGGCATCCCAGCCCCAGCATTTT	CASSSGQGASQPQHF
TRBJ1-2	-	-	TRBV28	TGTGCCAGCAGTTTTGGCAGAACGGCGGGAGGCTACACCTTC	CASSFGRTAGGYTF
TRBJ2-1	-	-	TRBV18	TGTGCCAGCTCACCAAGTACGGATGAGCAGTTCTTC	CASSPSTDEQFF
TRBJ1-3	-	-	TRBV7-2	TGTGCCAGCAGCCCACACAAGGGGGAGAGAAACACCATATATTTT	CASSPHKGERNTIYF
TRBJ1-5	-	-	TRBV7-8	TGTGCCAGCAGCTTTACGACTGGTGCAGGGGTTTTTCAGCCCCAGCATTTT	CASSFTTGAGVFQPQHF
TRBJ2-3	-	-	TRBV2	TGTGCCAGCAGCCGAGGGTCCGGGGCAGATACGCAGTATTTT	CASSRGSGADTQYF
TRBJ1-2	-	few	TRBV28	TGTGCCAGCAGTTCTGGGCAGGTGGCTGGCTACACCTTC	CASSSGQVAGYTF
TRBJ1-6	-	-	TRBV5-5	TGTGCCAGCAGCTTGAGAGGGGGCTATAATTCACCCCTCCACTTT	CASSLRGGYNSPLHF
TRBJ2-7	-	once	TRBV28	TGTGCCAGCAGTTTATTATACGAGCAGTACTTC	CASSLLYEQYF
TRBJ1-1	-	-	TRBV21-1	TGTGCCAGCAGCAAAGGGCCAGGGGGGAACACTGAAGCTTTCTTT	CASSKGPGGNTEAFF
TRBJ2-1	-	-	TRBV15	TGTGCCACCAGCTCCCGGAGGGCTGGGGATGAGCAGTTCTTC	CATSSRRAGDEQFF